The next 2 T cell receptor beta chains were all read from a single sample in a study of blood T cells in healthy people across ages. A second PCR of 7 to 11 cycles used a sample-barcoded 5' primer and a J-beta primer mix. TCRdb passed the 5' RACE reads through MiXCR, listing each CDR3 protein once. The sample has some 1.4 million distinct CDR3 sequences; roughly 45% are singletons. The specimen sequenced was blood. The receptor source for this set is a woman between 18 and 29 years old in good health.

The V gene is TRBV6-2 or TRBV6-3, the J gene TRBJ1-2, with D possibly being TRBD1 (6 bases). The CDR3 totals 15 residues. Germline CDR1 reads MNHEY; CDR2 reads SVGEGT. V lost 4 bases and J 2 bases, leaving 14 bases between the germline ends. CDR3 nucleotides: TGTGCCAGCAGTTCTTCTGGACAGTGGAACTATGGCTACACCTTC. It yields the protein CASSSSGQWNYGYTF.

This clonotype was detected only once. This chain uses TRBV5-1 with TRBJ1-5; D not certain. This CDR3 comprises 13 residues. The V end lost 1 base, the J end lost 5 bases, and 7 bases lay between the germline ends. Per the germline V gene, CDR1 is SGHRS and CDR2 is YFSETQ. The CDR3 DNA sequence: TGCGCCAGCAGCTTGTGGGGATATCAGCCCCAGCATTTT. Translating it yields CASSLWGYQPQHF. The whole variable domain, remainder taken from reference TRBV5-1 and TRBJ1-5, is KAGVTQTPRYLIKTRGQQVTLSCSPISGHRSVSWYQQTPGQGLQFLFEYFSETQRNKGNFPGRFSGRQFSNSRSEMNVSTLELGDSALYLCASSLWGYQPQHFGDGTRLSIL.